Sequencing of this T cell receptor (beta chain) was carried out in a study of cytomegalovirus exposure and HLA in healthy donors. Remarks on this clone: What it binds is unknown. At one of its ends the junction is not consistent with the germline gene, which may arise from a read error.

Whole-study results and caveats: At a 0.05 false discovery rate, a later analysis found around 15,000 TCR beta sequences to be associated with HLA alleles. Most CMV-associated TCR beta chains were later found to appear HLA-restricted. Because they were indistinguishable, some V segments, including TRBV6-2 and TRBV6-3, were excluded.

The study ran its PCR with 60 Vbeta and 13 Jbeta primers. TCRdb's copy holds only in-frame clones and misses some; the assay was immunoSEQ multiplex PCR. The data show 90,000 or so clones, roughly 75% seen once. There are 14 residues in the CDR3. Germline CDR1 reads SEHNR; CDR2 reads FQNEAQ (reference sequence). The TCR comes from a man aged 60-69 years in good health and CMV-seronegative. Sequenced: PBMCs. This sequence joins TRBV7-9 and TRBJ2-7; perhaps TRBD2 as D (6 bases). DNA for the CDR3: TGTTCCAGCAGCCCCCCCGGGGAGGACTACGAGCAGTACTTC. Translation: CSSSPPGEDYEQYF.